Shown below are 17 T cell receptor beta chains from a single sample sequenced in a study of blood T cell repertoires in COVID-19. Sequencing used immunoSEQ multiplex PCR; TCRdb keeps in-frame clones, though not all of them. The data hold a few hundred thousand clones, with roughly 90% observed a single time. Input material: PBMCs or T cells enriched from blood (not recorded which). The receptors derive from a woman between 25 and 40 years old who had recovered from COVID-19.

V and J are TRBV5-1 and TRBJ1-2; 10 bases match TRBD1. Trimming at V came to 0 bases and at J to 13 bases, leaving 3 bases not matched to a gene. Germline V gene data show CDR1 as SGHRS and CDR2 as YFSETQ. This CDR3 has 12 residues. The CDR3 nucleotides read TGCGCCAGCAGCTTGGGACAGGGGGCTTCCACCTTC. It yields the protein CASSLGQGASTF.

The chain joins TRBV10-3 to TRBJ2-1; 13 bases map to TRBD2. Trimming removed 4 bases from V and 0 bases from J; junction bases left unmatched: 12. CDR1 is ENHRY and CDR2 is SYGVKD in the germline V gene. This CDR3 is built from 20 residues. In DNA, the CDR3 is TGTGCCATCAGTGCCTCGGCGGGACTAGCGGGACCTAGCTCCTACAATGAGCAGTTCTTC. It encodes CAISASAGLAGPSSYNEQFF.

The chain combines TRBV11-3 with TRBJ1-1; a weak D match, TRBD1 (6 bases). This CDR3 is 13 amino acids long. Trimming took 3 bases from V and 6 from J, leaving 11 bases between them. Germline V lookup: CDR1 SGHNT, CDR2 YENEEA. The CDR3 DNA is TGTGCCAGCAGCTTTTCAGGGGTCGCTGAAGCTTTCTTT. This translates into CASSFSGVAEAFF.

For this clone: One end of the junction does not line up with germline, which may come from a read error. The V and J genes are TRBV7-7 and TRBJ2-1; 12 bases match TRBD2. The CDR3 has 15 residues. Germline lookup yields CDR1 SSHAT and CDR2 FNYEAQ (reference sequence). The CDR3 loop is CASSPSGRAYNEQFF. CDR3 nucleotides: TGTGCTAGCAGCCCTAGCGGGAGGGCCTACAATGAGCAGTTCTTC.

This chain uses TRBV4-2 with TRBJ1-6; TRBD1 aligns across 7 bases. Trimming at V came to 1 base and at J to 6 bases, leaving 0 bases not matched to a gene. The germline V gene encodes CDR1 LGHNA and CDR2 YNFKEQ. This CDR3 region has 14 residues. DNA of the CDR3: TGTGCCAGCAGCCAAGGACAGGGTAATTCACCCCTCCACTTT. Protein sequence: CASSQGQGNSPLHF.

This clone was observed once. The chain couples TRBV7-8 to TRBJ2-1; no definite D call. Germline CDR1 reads SGHVS; CDR2 reads FQNEAQ. The V end was cut by 2 bases, the J end by 9 bases, with 5 bases between. CDR3 length equals 11 residues. CDR3 protein: CASSLSVEQFF. CDR3 bases: TGTGCCAGCAGCTTATCGGTTGAGCAGTTCTTC. The entire variable domain, with the rest obtained from reference TRBV7-8 and TRBJ2-1, is as follows: GAGVSQSPRYKVAKRGQDVALRCDPISGHVSLFWYQQALGQGPEFLTYFQNEAQLDKSGLPSDRFFAERPEGSVSTLKIQRTQQEDSAVYLCASSLSVEQFFGPGTRLTVL.

The chain employs TRBV4-1 and TRBJ2-7; 7 nucleotides match TRBD2. J gave up 0 bases and V 1 base, and 6 bases lay outside the gene matches. CDR1 MGHRA and CDR2 YSYEKL come from the germline V gene. CDR3 size: 16 residues. CDR3 coding DNA: TGCGCCAGCAGCCAAGCCCTAGCGGCGAGCTCCTACGAGCAGTACTTC. Residues: CASSQALAASSYEQYF.

This chain uses TRBV5-4 with TRBJ2-1; 8 nucleotides line up with TRBD2. V dropped 4 bases and J dropped 7; count of bases not matched to a gene: 13. The CDR3 is made up of 16 amino acids. Looked up from germline, CDR1 is SGHNT and CDR2 is YYREEE (reference sequence). CDR3 bases: TGTGCCAGCAGCCCCGGGGGAGCGGGGGTCGCTAATGAGCAGTTCTTC. This sequence encodes CASSPGGAGVANEQFF.

In DNA form, the CDR3 reads TGTGCCAGCAGTTTACGGGGGACCCCGTACGATTCACCCCTCCACTTT. It yields the protein CASSLRGTPYDSPLHF. The rearrangement links TRBV28 to TRBJ1-6; TRBD1 might be the D (5 bases). Trimming took 2 bases from V and 8 from J, leaving 16 bases between them. The CDR3 is 16 residues long. Germline V gene lookup returns CDR1 MDHEN and CDR2 SYDVKM. Drawing the rest from reference TRBV28 and TRBJ1-6, the complete variable domain is DVKVTQSSRYLVKRTGEKVFLECVQDMDHENMFWYRQDPGLGLRLIYFSYDVKMKEKGDIPEGYSVSREKKERFSLILESASTNQTSMYLCASSLRGTPYDSPLHFGNGTRLTVT.

This clone was recorded a few times. This chain joins TRBV28 and TRBJ1-5; D might be TRBD1 (5 bases). Germline V gene data show CDR1 as MDHEN and CDR2 as SYDVKM. The CDR3 has 14 amino acids. V lost 2 bases to trimming and J lost 7 bases, with 12 bases between them. The CDR3 reads CASSLEPGNQPQHF. DNA for the CDR3: TGTGCCAGCAGTTTAGAGCCAGGGAACCAGCCCCAGCATTTT.

CDR3 nucleotide sequence: TGTGCCAGCAGCTTAGCTGGGACATCCACCTACGAGCAGTACTTC. It yields the protein CASSLAGTSTYEQYF. The gene calls are TRBV7-9 and TRBJ2-7; possible D gene TRBD1, 6 bases. Germline CDR1 and CDR2: SEHNR and FQNEAQ (reference sequence). This CDR3 is 15 amino acids long. The V end lost 0 bases, the J end lost 2 bases, and 11 bases lay between the germline ends.

The chain has TRBV27 and TRBJ1-2, with 9 nucleotides matching TRBD1. The CDR3 extends over 15 amino acids. After removal of 5 bases from V and 2 bases from J, the junction contained 6 bases not matched to a gene. The germline CDR1 and CDR2 sequences are MNHEY and SMNVEV (reference sequence). The CDR3 DNA is TGTGCCAGCAGTCCTGGGACAGGGACGAACTATGGCTACACCTTC. Encoded protein: CASSPGTGTNYGYTF.

For the CDR3, the DNA is TGTGCCAGCAGCTTAGAGGGACTAGCGGGAGGACGGGAGCAGTTCTTC. It yields the protein CASSLEGLAGGREQFF. V usage is TRBV7-9 and J usage is TRBJ2-1; TRBD2 agrees at 15 bases. Trimming cost V 1 base and J 10 bases; bases outside gene matches: 5. CDR1 SEHNR and CDR2 FQNEAQ come from the germline V gene (reference sequence). CDR3 length equals 16 residues.

V is TRBV27 and J is TRBJ2-7, with 7 nucleotides matching TRBD1. Per the germline V gene, CDR1 is MNHEY and CDR2 is SMNVEV (reference sequence). The ends lost 7 bases at V and 6 bases at J; junction bases unmatched: 9. The CDR3 spans 13 residues. CDR3 residues: CASMATGASEQYF. Here the CDR3 DNA reads TGTGCCAGCATGGCCACAGGGGCCTCCGAGCAGTACTTC.

The chain is built from TRBV27 and TRBJ2-3; D call uncertain. V was cut by 6 bases and J by 1 base, with 11 bases left in between. CDR3 length equals 14 residues. The germline V gene encodes CDR1 MNHEY and CDR2 SMNVEV (reference sequence). The CDR3 loop is CASRHLGRTDTQYF. The CDR3 DNA reads as TGTGCCAGCAGGCATTTGGGCCGCACAGATACGCAGTATTTT.

The chain couples TRBV7-6 to TRBJ1-3, with D perhaps matching TRBD1 (5 bases). CDR3 length: 11 residues. The germline CDR1 and CDR2 sequences are SGHVS and FNYEAQ. Trimming took 8 bases from V and 7 from J, leaving 9 bases between them. The CDR3 spells CASLGGNTIYF. The CDR3 nucleotides are TGTGCCAGCTTGGGGGGTAACACCATATATTTT. The full variable domain, in which reference TRBV7-6 and TRBJ1-3 provide the parts outside the CDR3, is GAGVSQSPRYKVTKRGQDVALRCDPISGHVSLYWYRQALGQGPEFLTYFNYEAQQDKSGLPNDRFSAERPEGSISTLTIQRTEQRDSAMYRCASLGGNTIYFGEGSWLTVV.

This clone was picked up one time. The chain is built from TRBV7-3 and TRBJ1-6; 10 bases map to TRBD1. The germline V gene has CDR1 SGHTA and CDR2 FQGTGA. J was trimmed by 7 bases and V by 5 bases; bases with no gene match: 2. CDR3 size: 14 residues. CDR3 sequence (DNA): TGTGCCAGCAGCCTGGACAGGGGGAATTCACCCCTCCACTTT. As protein: CASSLDRGNSPLHF.